A single sample is the source of the 2 T cell receptor beta chains below, sequenced in a study of blood T cell repertoires in COVID-19. This table comes from immunoSEQ multiplex PCR, and its TCRdb copy is limited to in-frame clones, with some not included. The sample includes over 100,000 clones, around 90% of them seen just once. Sequencing was done on a sample of peripheral blood. The receptor set was obtained from a woman between 45 and 65 years old with COVID-19, enrolled during active disease.

This chain uses TRBV5-8 with TRBJ1-6, with a tentative D call TRBD1 (5 bases). The germline V gene has CDR1 SGHTS and CDR2 YDEGEE. Between the trimmed V and J ends, which lost 0 bases and 3 bases, there was a span of 10 bases. The CDR3 runs to 16 residues. The CDR3 bases are TGTGCCAGCAGCTTGGGGCAGGGCAACTATAATTCACCCCTCCACTTT. Protein product: CASSLGQGNYNSPLHF.

J is TRBJ2-7 and V is TRBV4-1, with unresolved D. The CDR3 length is 15 residues. Trimming cost V 1 base and J 0 bases, with 10 bases left between them. Per the germline V gene, CDR1 is MGHRA and CDR2 is YSYEKL. Written as DNA, the CDR3 is TGCGCCAGCAGCCAAGTGTTAGCAACCTCCTACGAGCAGTACTTC. Encoded protein: CASSQVLATSYEQYF.